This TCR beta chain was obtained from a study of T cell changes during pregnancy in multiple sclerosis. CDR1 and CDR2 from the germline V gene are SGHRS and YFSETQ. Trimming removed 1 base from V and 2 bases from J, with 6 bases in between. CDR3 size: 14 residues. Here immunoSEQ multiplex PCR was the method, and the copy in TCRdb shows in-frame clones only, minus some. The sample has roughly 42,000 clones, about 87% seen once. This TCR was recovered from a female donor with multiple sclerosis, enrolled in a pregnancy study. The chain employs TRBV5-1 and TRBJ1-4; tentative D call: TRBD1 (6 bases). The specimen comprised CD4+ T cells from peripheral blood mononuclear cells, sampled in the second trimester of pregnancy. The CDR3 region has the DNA TGCGCCAGCAGCTTGACAGGGACTAATGAAAAACTGTTTTTT. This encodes CASSLTGTNEKLFF.